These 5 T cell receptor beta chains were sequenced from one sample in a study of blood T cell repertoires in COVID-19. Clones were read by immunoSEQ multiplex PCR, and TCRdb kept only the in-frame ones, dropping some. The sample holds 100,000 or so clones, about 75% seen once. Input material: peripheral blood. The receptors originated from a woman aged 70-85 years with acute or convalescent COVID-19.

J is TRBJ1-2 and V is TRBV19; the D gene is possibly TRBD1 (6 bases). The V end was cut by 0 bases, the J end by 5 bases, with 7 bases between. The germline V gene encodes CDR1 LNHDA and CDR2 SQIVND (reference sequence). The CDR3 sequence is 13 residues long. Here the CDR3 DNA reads TGTGCCAGTAGTATAGATGGACAGTATGGCTACACCTTC. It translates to CASSIDGQYGYTF.

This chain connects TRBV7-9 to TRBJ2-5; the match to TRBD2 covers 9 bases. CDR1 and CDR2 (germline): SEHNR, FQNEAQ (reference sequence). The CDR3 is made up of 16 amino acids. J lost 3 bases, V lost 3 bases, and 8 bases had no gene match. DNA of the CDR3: TGTGCCAGCAGCTTCCCCAGCGGGGGGTCCGAAGAGACCCAGTACTTC. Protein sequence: CASSFPSGGSEETQYF.

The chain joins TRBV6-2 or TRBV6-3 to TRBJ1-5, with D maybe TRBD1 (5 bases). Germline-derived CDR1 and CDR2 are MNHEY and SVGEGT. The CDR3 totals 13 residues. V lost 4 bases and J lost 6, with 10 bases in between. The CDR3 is CASSSNQGQPQHF. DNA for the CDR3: TGTGCCAGCAGTTCTAATCAGGGTCAGCCCCAGCATTTT.

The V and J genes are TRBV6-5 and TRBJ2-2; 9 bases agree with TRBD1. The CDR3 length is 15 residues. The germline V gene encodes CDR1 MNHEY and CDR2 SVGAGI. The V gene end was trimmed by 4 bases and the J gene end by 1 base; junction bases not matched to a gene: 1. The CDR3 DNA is TGTGCCAGCAGTTTGGGACAGGGGAACACCGGGGAGCTGTTTTTT. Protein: CASSLGQGNTGELFF.

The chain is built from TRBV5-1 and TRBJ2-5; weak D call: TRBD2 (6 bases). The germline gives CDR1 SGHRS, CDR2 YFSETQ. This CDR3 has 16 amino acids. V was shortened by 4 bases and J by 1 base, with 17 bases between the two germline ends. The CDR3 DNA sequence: TGCGCCAGCAGCCACGCCAGCGGGCGCATCCAAGAGACCCAGTACTTC. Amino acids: CASSHASGRIQETQYF.